A single sample is the source of the 23 T cell receptor beta chains below, sequenced in a study of blood T cells in healthy people across ages. Then a second PCR, running roughly 7 to 11 cycles, was carried out with a sample-barcoded 5' primer and a J-beta primer mix. Each CDR3 protein gets one entry after TCRdb re-called the 5' RACE reads with MiXCR. Seen here are 650,000 to 800,000 distinct CDR3 sequences, around 50% observed once, and the top ten hold roughly 13%. The sample comprised blood. The receptors derive from a woman over 75 in good health.

In the case of this clonotype: A read error is possible here, since a much larger clone lies one base away. The genes are TRBV12-3 or TRBV12-4 and TRBJ2-1, with D perhaps being TRBD1 or TRBD2 (6 bases each). The DNA end favors TRBJ2-7, so the J call may be wrong. The CDR3 has 15 amino acids. The CDR3 DNA sequence: TGTGCCAGCACCCGGGGGCGGCTACTTTACAATGAGCAGTACTTC. Translated: CASTRGRLLYNEQYF.

As to this clonotype: A read error may explain this, as a much larger clone is one base away. V and J are TRBV5-1 and TRBJ2-3; 7 bases are a match to TRBD1. Germline CDR1 and CDR2: SGHRS and YFSETQ. The CDR3 totals 14 residues. The CDR3 sequence is CASSPSQGTETQYF. The CDR3 DNA is TGCGCCAGCAGCCCATCACAGGGGACAGAGACGCAGTATTTT. Full variable domain (remainder filled in from reference TRBV5-1 and TRBJ2-3): KAGVTQTPRYLIKTRGQQVTLSCSPISGHRSVSWYQQTPGQGLQFLFEYFSETQRNKGNFPGRFSGRQFSNSRSEMNVSTLELGDSALYLCASSPSQGTETQYFGPGTRLTVL.

This clonotype was detected ten times or more. The chain employs TRBV12-3 or TRBV12-4 and TRBJ2-1; 9 nucleotides align to TRBD1. The trim removed 6 bases at V and 4 bases at J, leaving 10 bases unmatched. The CDR3 consists of 16 residues. This chain's CDR3 is CASSLTGGGNYNEQFF. CDR3 in DNA: TGTGCCAGCAGCCTCACAGGGGGCGGAAATTACAATGAGCAGTTCTTC.

This clonotype was recorded at least ten times. The chain joins TRBV3-1 to TRBJ2-1; maybe TRBD1 (6 bases). V lost 0 bases and J 4 bases, leaving 10 bases between the germline ends. CDR1 is LGHDT, CDR2 YNNKEL, per germline (reference sequence). The CDR3 has 15 amino acids. The CDR3 region is CASSQDTRGYNEQFF. Here the CDR3 DNA reads TGTGCCAGCAGCCAAGATACCAGGGGTTACAATGAGCAGTTCTTC.

This clonotype was seen more than once but under ten times. The chain joins TRBV4-2 to TRBJ1-4; D gene uncertain. Germline CDR1 LGHNA, CDR2 YNFKEQ. This CDR3 comprises 13 residues. Trimming took off 0 bases at V and 11 bases at J, with 10 bases between the two ends. DNA for the CDR3: TGTGCCAGCAGCCAAGATGTAGGGCCGAAACTGTTTTTT. As protein: CASSQDVGPKLFF.

The genes are TRBV20-1 and TRBJ2-1; 11 nucleotides align to TRBD2. Gene TRBJ2-7 matches the end of the DNA better, so the J call may be wrong. The germline CDR1 and CDR2 sequences are DFQATT and SNEGSKA (reference sequence). CDR3 length equals 14 residues. CDR3 nucleotide sequence: TGCAGTGCTAGAACTAGCGGGGGCTACAATGAGCAGTACTTC. This translates into CSARTSGGYNEQYF.

V is TRBV11-1 and J is TRBJ1-1; 7 bases are shared with TRBD1. Germline V gene sequence: CDR1 SGHAT, CDR2 FQDESV (reference sequence). The trim removed 4 bases at V and 5 bases at J, leaving 10 bases unmatched. The CDR3 is 15 amino acids. In DNA, the CDR3 is TGTGCCAGCAGCTCTCCGGCAGGGGGGTTTACTGAAGCTTTCTTT. This translates into CASSSPAGGFTEAFF.

This clonotype was recorded many times. CDR3 residues: CASSQVSDQETQYF. CDR3 DNA sequence: TGCGCCAGCAGCCAAGTTTCAGACCAAGAGACCCAGTACTTC. The rearrangement joins TRBV4-1 to TRBJ2-5; D is uncertain. Germline lookup yields CDR1 MGHRA and CDR2 YSYEKL. V dropped 1 base and J dropped 0 bases, with 6 bases sitting between them. The CDR3 spans 14 residues.

In this sample, this clonotype turned up many times. The gene calls are TRBV2 and TRBJ2-3; TRBD1 is a possible D gene (5 bases). CDR3 length: 13 residues. The ends were cut back, 8 bases at V and 3 bases at J, with 12 bases in the middle. CDR1 and CDR2 from the germline V gene are SNHLY and FYNNEI. CDR3 DNA sequence: TGTGCCAGCGTCAGGGAAGGTACAGATACGCAGTATTTT. Its protein is CASVREGTDTQYF. Based on the CDR3 plus reference TRBV2 and TRBJ2-3, the full variable domain is EPEVTQTPSHQVTQMGQEVILRCVPISNHLYFYWYRQILGQKVEFLVSFYNNEISEKSEIFDDQFSVERPDGSNFTLKIRSTKLEDSAMYFCASVREGTDTQYFGPGTRLTVL.

This clonotype showed up just a few times. The rearrangement uses TRBV5-1 and TRBJ2-4; TRBD2 matches 8 bases. The V and J ends lost 0 bases and 0 bases, in that order; junction bases with no gene match: 5. This CDR3 has 17 amino acids. Germline lookup yields CDR1 SGHRS and CDR2 YFSETQ. The CDR3 region is CASSLATGGPAKNIQYF. The CDR3, as DNA: TGCGCCAGCAGCTTGGCGACGGGGGGGCCAGCCAAAAACATTCAGTACTTC.

V gene TRBV20-1 combines with J gene TRBJ2-4; TRBD2 matches at 13 bases. Germline CDR1 reads DFQATT; CDR2 reads SNEGSKA (reference sequence). With 6 bases clipped from V and 0 bases from J, the junction kept 8 bases outside the gene matches. The CDR3 has 17 amino acids. CDR3 nucleotide sequence: TGCAGTGCGACGACTAGCGGGGGGACGCTAGCCAAAAACATTCAGTACTTC. Translating gives CSATTSGGTLAKNIQYF.

This clonotype was seen ten or more times. This CDR3 reads CASSQVGTFADTQYF. The CDR3 region has the DNA TGCGCCAGCAGCCAAGTGGGGACCTTCGCGGATACGCAGTATTTT. The chain combines TRBV4-1 with TRBJ2-3; possibly TRBD1 or TRBD2 for D (5 bases each). The CDR3 has 15 amino acids. V lost 1 base and J 6 bases, leaving 14 bases between the germline ends. Germline V gene lookup returns CDR1 MGHRA and CDR2 YSYEKL.

The table lists this clonotype with many counts. V gene TRBV5-1 combines with J gene TRBJ2-3, with 10 bases that match TRBD1. After removal of 5 bases from V and 0 bases from J, the junction contained 3 bases not matched to a gene. The CDR3 length is 15 residues. The germline gives CDR1 SGHRS, CDR2 YFSETQ. As DNA, the CDR3 is TGCGCCAGCAGTTCGGACAGGGGGAGCACAGATACGCAGTATTTT. Its protein is CASSSDRGSTDTQYF.

The count of this clonotype is one. The chain employs TRBV7-8 and TRBJ1-2, with D uncertain. The germline V and J ends were trimmed by 5 bases and 8 bases, with 15 bases remaining between them. CDR1 and CDR2 (germline): SGHVS, FQNEAQ. This CDR3 is built from 13 residues. The CDR3 loop is CASSLRVSGGYTF. Here the CDR3 DNA reads TGTGCCAGCAGCCTTCGGGTGTCGGGCGGCTACACCTTC.

At least ten counts were recorded for this clonotype. V and J are TRBV28 and TRBJ2-7, with 10 bases lining up with TRBD2. Germline V gene sequence: CDR1 MDHEN, CDR2 SYDVKM. V lost 2 bases and J lost 3; bases outside the gene matches: 7. CDR3 size: 16 residues. The CDR3 is CASSLILAGSNYEQYF. CDR3 coding DNA: TGTGCCAGCAGTTTAATACTAGCGGGAAGTAACTACGAGCAGTACTTC.

On this clonotype itself: A clone one base away is much larger, so this may be a read error. V and J are TRBV20-1 and TRBJ2-1, with D perhaps assigned TRBD1 or TRBD2 (6 bases each). Germline assignment: CDR1 DFQATT and CDR2 SNEGSKA (reference sequence). Trimming pared 6 bases from V and 0 bases from J, leaving 18 bases between. CDR3 size: 16 residues. The CDR3 DNA sequence: TGCAGTGCCTCACGGTGCTGGGGGGCCTCCTACAATGAGCAGTTCTTC. As protein: CSASRCWGASYNEQFF.

On this clonotype: This may be a read error, as it is one base from a much larger clone. The rearrangement uses TRBV27 and TRBJ2-3, with D possibly matching TRBD1 (5 bases). V was shortened by 5 bases and J by 4 bases, with 19 bases between the two germline ends. This CDR3 spans 16 amino acids. Germline lookup yields CDR1 MNHEY and CDR2 SMNVEV (reference sequence). CDR3 in DNA: TGTGCCAGCAGTCGGTCTGCAGGGCAAACAGCAGATACGCAGTATTTT. Residues: CASSRSAGQTADTQYF.

Note on this clonotype: A much more abundant neighbour one base away suggests this may be a read error. The rearrangement uses TRBV3-1 and TRBJ2-1; D might be TRBD2 (5 bases). Trimming took 4 bases from V and 13 from J, leaving 14 bases between them. Germline V CDR1 and CDR2: LGHDT, YNNKEL (reference sequence). CDR3 length equals 12 residues. CDR3 bases: TGTGCCAGCAGCCCCACGTGGGAGACCCAGTTCTTC. Protein sequence: CASSPTWETQFF.

There are a few counts of this clonotype. The genes are TRBV11-2 and TRBJ2-2; possibly TRBD2 for D (5 bases). V was clipped by 6 bases and J by 7 bases, with 12 bases between them. Looked up from germline, CDR1 is SGHAT and CDR2 is FQNNGV. This CDR3 region has 13 residues. The CDR3 DNA is TGTGCCAGCAGTCTTAGCGTGGGCGGGGAGCTGTTTTTT. This sequence encodes CASSLSVGGELFF. The full variable domain, its missing parts supplied by reference TRBV11-2 and TRBJ2-2, is EAGVAQSPRYKIIEKRQSVAFWCNPISGHATLYWYQQILGQGPKLLIQFQNNGVVDDSQLPKDRFSAERLKGVDSTLKIQPAKLEDSAVYLCASSLSVGGELFFGEGSRLTVL.

For this clonotype: The junction differs from germline at one of its ends, possibly a read error. The chain has TRBV5-1 and TRBJ2-1, with a possible D match to TRBD1 (5 bases). Germline V gives CDR1 SGHRS, CDR2 YFSETQ. The CDR3 length is 15 residues. As DNA, the CDR3 is TGCGCCTGCAGGGCCTCAACTTTTACCTACAATGAGCAGTTCTTC. Amino acids: CACRASTFTYNEQFF.

For the CDR3, the DNA is TGTGCCAGCAGTTTACGGGGTTTAGAGACCCAGTACTTC. Translation: CASSLRGLETQYF. This chain joins TRBV27 and TRBJ2-7; D is perhaps TRBD2 (5 bases). The J call is uncertain, as TRBJ2-5 better fits the DNA end. The CDR3 is 13 residues long. CDR1 and CDR2 (germline): MNHEY, SMNVEV (reference sequence).

This sequence joins TRBV3-1 and TRBJ2-5, with 8 nucleotides matching TRBD2. Matching the DNA end better, TRBJ2-7 makes the J call doubtful. The germline gives CDR1 LGHDT, CDR2 YNNKEL (reference sequence). The CDR3 sequence is 15 residues long. The CDR3 loop reads CASSQVLAAPREQYF. The DNA for the CDR3 is TGTGCCAGCAGCCAAGTACTAGCGGCCCCTCGCGAGCAGTACTTC.

This sequence joins TRBV29-1 and TRBJ2-1; 11 bases agree with TRBD2. V lost 6 bases, J lost 4 bases, and 8 bases stayed unmatched. The V gene's germline CDR1 is SQVTM and CDR2 ANQGSEA. The CDR3 loop spans 15 amino acids. As DNA, the CDR3 is TGCAGCGTCCCTAGCGGGGGGCAATTTTACAATGAGCAGTTCTTC. Its translation: CSVPSGGQFYNEQFF.